These T cell receptor beta chains were read from a single sample in a study of CD8+CD57+ T cells in acquired aplastic anemia. A single record per CDR3 protein comes from TCRdb applying MiXCR to the reads. The sample gives over 250,000 distinct CDR3 sequences, roughly 53% of which show up once; 1% to 1.5% is in the top ten. Sequenced sample: sorted CD4+, CD8+, or CD8+CD57+ T cells (not recorded which) from PBMCs. The receptors here all came from a human donor with aplastic anemia. The CDR3 runs from the conserved cysteine through the conserved F or W. The order of the fields is clone size, V gene, D gene, J gene, CDR3 protein, CDR3 DNA. The D gene is left open where the match is weak. Not every row has a clone size; where given, it reads once, few, many or a size class.

many,TRBV7-6,TRBD1,TRBJ1-6,CASSLTGTADSPLHF,TGTGCCAGCAGCTTGACCGGGACAGCAGATTCACCCCTCCACTTT
-,TRBV7-3,-,TRBJ2-7,CASNRRGSYEQYF,TGTGCCAGCAACCGCAGGGGCTCCTACGAGCAGTACTTC
-,TRBV29-1,-,TRBJ2-7,CSSRDNYEQYF,TGCAGCAGCCGGGACAACTACGAGCAGTACTTC
-,TRBV5-1,-,TRBJ1-2,CASSRELGPYGYTF,TGCGCCAGCAGCAGAGAGCTGGGACCCTATGGCTACACCTTC
-,TRBV10-3,-,TRBJ2-7,CAIRDESSYERYF,TGTGCCATTAGGGACGAGAGCTCCTACGAGCGGTACTTC
-,TRBV19,-,TRBJ1-6,CASSIGSEIGNSPLHF,TGTGCCAGTAGTATTGGTTCGGAAATCGGTAATTCACCCCTCCACTTT
-,TRBV7-7,TRBD2,TRBJ2-5,CASSPMRGANQETQYF,TGTGCCAGCAGCCCCATGCGGGGGGCGAACCAAGAGACCCAGTACTTC
many,TRBV4-1,-,TRBJ1-1,CASSQGSVNTEAFF,TGCGCCAGCAGCCAGGGCAGCGTGAACACTGAAGCTTTCTTT
-,TRBV5-1,TRBD2,TRBJ2-3,CASSGQSSGMTDTQYF,TGCGCCAGCAGTGGTCAGTCTAGCGGGATGACAGATACGCAGTATTTT
-,TRBV29-1,-,TRBJ2-7,CSVAGKSYEQYF,TGCAGCGTTGCCGGGAAGTCCTACGAGCAGTACTTC
few,TRBV7-9,-,TRBJ2-1,CASSLMGTGSYNEQFF,TGTGCCAGCAGCTTAATGGGTACTGGCTCCTACAATGAGCAGTTCTTC
few,TRBV11-1,-,TRBJ2-3,CASSSYRDSTDTQYF,TGTGCCAGCAGCTCGTACAGGGATAGCACAGATACGCAGTATTTT
many,TRBV6-1,TRBD1,TRBJ1-1,CASRTGQGRGAFF,TGTGCCAGCAGAACGGGACAGGGGCGTGGAGCTTTCTTT
-,TRBV20-1,-,TRBJ1-2,CSARLTVREDGYTF,TGCAGTGCTAGGCTGACGGTCCGAGAGGATGGCTACACCTTC
-,TRBV7-2,TRBD2,TRBJ2-1,CASSLLAGDNEQFF,TGTGCCAGCAGCTTACTAGCGGGGGACAATGAGCAGTTCTTC
once,TRBV12-3/TRBV12-4,TRBD1,TRBJ1-2,CASGQGGRLSSYTF,TGTGCCAGCGGTCAGGGGGGACGGTTGAGTAGCTACACCTTC
-,TRBV29-1,-,TRBJ2-7,CSVGESGEQYF,TGCAGCGTTGGGGAGTCCGGTGAGCAGTACTTC
many,TRBV15,TRBD1,TRBJ1-4,CATSRQGATNEKLFF,TGTGCCACCAGCAGACAGGGGGCAACTAATGAAAAACTGTTTTTT
-,TRBV15,-,TRBJ2-2,CATSREYARWGELFF,TGTGCCACCAGCAGAGAATATGCGCGATGGGGGGAGCTGTTTTTT
many,TRBV5-1,-,TRBJ2-1,CASSLGQGRWGEQFF,TGCGCCAGCAGCTTGGGTCAGGGGAGATGGGGGGAGCAGTTCTTC
-,TRBV29-1,-,TRBJ1-1,CSVALLADNTEAFF,TGCAGCGTTGCGTTGCTTGCAGACAACACTGAAGCTTTCTTT
-,TRBV18,TRBD1,TRBJ2-7,CASSKGQVNEQYF,TGTGCCAGCTCAAAGGGACAGGTGAACGAGCAGTACTTC
many,TRBV12-3/TRBV12-4,-,TRBJ1-2,CASSAGVDVYGYTF,TGTGCCAGCAGCGCAGGGGTAGACGTCTATGGCTACACCTTC
once,TRBV9,TRBD1,TRBJ2-2,CASSAGQDTGELFF,TGTGCCAGCAGCGCGGGACAGGACACCGGGGAGCTGTTTTTT
-,TRBV29-1,-,TRBJ1-1,CSVPQAGASTEAFF,TGCAGCGTACCCCAGGCGGGGGCGAGCACTGAAGCTTTCTTT
-,TRBV7-2,TRBD2,TRBJ2-3,CASSLGTSGRTQYF,TGTGCCAGCAGCTTAGGGACTAGCGGGAGAACGCAGTATTTT
few,TRBV5-5,-,TRBJ2-5,CASSLEVQEGLETQYF,TGTGCCAGCAGCTTGGAAGTTCAAGAGGGGCTGGAGACCCAGTACTTC
-,TRBV20-1,TRBD1,TRBJ2-7,CSAHFGTGVSEQYF,TGCAGTGCTCACTTCGGGACAGGGGTTTCCGAGCAGTACTTC
many,TRBV19,TRBD1,TRBJ1-4,CASSPRTGVSEKLFF,TGTGCCAGTAGTCCCCGGACAGGGGTCAGTGAAAAACTGTTTTTT
-,TRBV29-1,-,TRBJ2-2,CGVLVGELFF,TGCGGCGTTTTGGTCGGGGAGCTGTTTTTT
-,TRBV7-9,-,TRBJ1-2,CASSSTDRGYTF,TGTGCCAGCAGTTCCACCGACAGGGGCTACACCTTC
-,TRBV20-1,-,TRBJ2-7,CSARRAYEQYF,TGCAGTGCTAGACGAGCTTACGAGCAGTACTTC
-,TRBV7-3,-,TRBJ2-1,CASSLIRQVYNEQFF,TGTGCCAGCAGCCTAATTCGACAGGTCTACAATGAGCAGTTCTTC